This T cell receptor (beta chain) was captured by sequencing in a study of shared clonotypes between healthy human individuals (TCRdb year 2020). In terms of the full investigation: The cohort included three men and two women between 18 and 49 years of age. To estimate repertoire size and how much clonotype sharing occurs between individuals, the study deeply sequenced the blood TCR repertoires of several healthy adults. To increase sequencing depth and limit assay-specific biases, TCR repertoire library preparation and sequencing were carried out by different laboratories using diverse techniques. Between about 0.94 and 8.9 billion PBMCs per donor were obtained by leukapheresis. General conclusions and limits of the study: Sampling was limited to blood, and TCR repertoires in tissue likely differ from TCR repertoires in blood. Because the study included only a small number of donors, the genetic and exposure-history diversity represented was limited. Pairwise subsampling indicated that sequencing depth was expected to affect the degree of clonotype sharing among donors.

With respect to this clone: The specificity of this receptor is unknown. A single base is all that separates this from a far larger clone, so a read error is likely. In the same sample, other DNA sequences code for this CDR3.

Reading the germline V gene (reference sequence) gives CDR1 SGHNT and CDR2 YYREEE. The V and J ends are trimmed by 4 bases and 4 bases, leaving 17 bases between them. The CDR3 starts with the cysteine, ends with the phenylalanine, and has 15 residues. The retained sequence is limited to the CDR3, 45 bases, with the frame set at the first base. Donors were healthy HIV-negative adults with no recently reported acute infections or vaccinations. Only Caucasian adults living in Nashville, Tennessee, USA were represented among the donors. In the unsorted samples, approximately 82 million PBMCs were counted, and genomic DNA was extracted using the QIAamp DNA Blood Mini kit. Blood was obtained by leukapheresis, after which PBMCs were separated by Ficoll-Histopaque density gradient centrifugation and cryopreserved in liquid nitrogen vapor phase. TCR CDR3 regions were amplified from genomic DNA by multiplex PCR using the deep immunoSEQ assay. Genomic DNA extracted from each cell subset was distributed evenly over all wells of several immunoSEQ 96-well plates, and each plate served as one replicate. Each replicate PCR for unsorted PBMC received about 0.3 ug genomic DNA, equal to about 30,000 T cell genomes. Ten immunoSEQ deep assay plates were used to sequence the unsorted PBMC genomic DNA. The purified libraries were quantified using a Qubit 3.0 fluorometer, sized with a Bioanalyzer 2100, and then quantified again using the KAPA Library Quantification kit. A separate single-read 150-cycle Illumina NextSeq 550 flow cell was used to sequence each immunoSEQ 96-well plate. In the authors' own workflow: Because only junctional sequences without quality scores were contained in the immunoSEQ output, filtering matching that applied to full-length reads could not be performed. To assign V/J genes and CDR3, sequences were annotated using PyIR, a Python wrapper for IgBLAST v1.9, with IMGT germline references. Reads with weak V/J assignments (E-value above 1e-6), missing CDR3, stop codons, out-of-frame junctions, or ambiguous translated residues were removed. V3J clonotypes were defined as sequences sharing an identical inferred V gene, J gene, and CDR3 amino acid sequence. To compute the percentage overlap between repertoires, the number of shared unique clonotypes was divided by the size of the smaller repertoire. Three approaches were used to assess repertoire richness: RTK rarefaction, the Chao1 estimator, and Recon v2.1 estimates of unobserved clonotypes. TCRdb holds this immuneACCESS table with in-frame rearrangements only. Some clones are missing; in checked studies, unresolved V genes explain under half, and the rest has no known cause. V, J and clone size were drawn from that table, and D and trimming were deduced from the DNA. This sample gives 450,000 to 500,000 clones in total; over 75% of them show up just once. Over 9.5% of the sample lies in the top ten.

This TCR was sampled from a middle-aged woman in good health. Some clones in this sample may be carry-over from other donors' samples. The chain couples TRBV5-4 to TRBJ1-1; tentative D gene TRBD1, with 5 bases matching. The sample comprised PBMCs. CDR3 loop: CASSQDLWDPTEAFF. In nucleotide form, the sequence is TGTGCCAGCAGCCAAGATCTTTGGGACCCCACTGAAGCTTTCTTT.